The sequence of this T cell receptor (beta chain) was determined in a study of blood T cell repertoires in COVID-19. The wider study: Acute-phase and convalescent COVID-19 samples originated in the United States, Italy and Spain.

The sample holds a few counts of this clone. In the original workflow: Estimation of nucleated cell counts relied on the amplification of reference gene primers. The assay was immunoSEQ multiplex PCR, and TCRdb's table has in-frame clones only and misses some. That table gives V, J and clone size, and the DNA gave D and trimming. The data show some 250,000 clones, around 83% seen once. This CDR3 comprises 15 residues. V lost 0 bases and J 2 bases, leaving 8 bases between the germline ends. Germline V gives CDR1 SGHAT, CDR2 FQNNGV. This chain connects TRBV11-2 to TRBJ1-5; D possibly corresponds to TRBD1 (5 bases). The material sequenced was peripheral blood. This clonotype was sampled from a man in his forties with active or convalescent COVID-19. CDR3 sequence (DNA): TGTGCCAGCAGCTTAGACGGGGGTGGCAATCAGCCCCAGCATTTT. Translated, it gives CASSLDGGGNQPQHF.